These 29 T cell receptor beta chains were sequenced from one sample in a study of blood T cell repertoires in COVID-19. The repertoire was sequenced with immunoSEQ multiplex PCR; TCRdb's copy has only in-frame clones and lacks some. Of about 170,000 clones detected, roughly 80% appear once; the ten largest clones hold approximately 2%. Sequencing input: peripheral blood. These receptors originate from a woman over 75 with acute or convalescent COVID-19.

The CDR3 bases are TGTGCCAGCAGCCACCCATGGAGGCTCAATCACACCGGGGAGCTGTTTTTT. Amino acids: CASSHPWRLNHTGELFF. The rearrangement joins TRBV11-3 to TRBJ2-2, with D maybe TRBD2 (5 bases). V lost 5 bases and J lost 3, with 19 bases in between. Germline lookup yields CDR1 SGHNT and CDR2 YENEEA. This CDR3 contains 17 residues.

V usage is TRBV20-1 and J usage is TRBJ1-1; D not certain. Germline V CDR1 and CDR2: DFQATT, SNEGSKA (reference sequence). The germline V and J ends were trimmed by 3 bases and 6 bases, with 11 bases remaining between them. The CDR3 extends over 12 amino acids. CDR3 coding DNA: TGCAGTGCTAGTCCGGTGGTAGCTGAAGCTTTCTTT. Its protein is CSASPVVAEAFF.

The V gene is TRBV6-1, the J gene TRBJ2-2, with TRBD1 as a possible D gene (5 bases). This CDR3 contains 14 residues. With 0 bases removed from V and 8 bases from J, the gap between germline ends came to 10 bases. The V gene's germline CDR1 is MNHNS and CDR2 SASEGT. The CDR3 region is CASSEAGAGGELFF. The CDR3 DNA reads TGTGCCAGCAGTGAAGCTGGGGCAGGGGGGGAGCTGTTTTTT.

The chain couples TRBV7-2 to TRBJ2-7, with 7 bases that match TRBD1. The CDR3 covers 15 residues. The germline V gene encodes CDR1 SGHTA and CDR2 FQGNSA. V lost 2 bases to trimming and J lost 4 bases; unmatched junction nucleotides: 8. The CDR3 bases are TGTGCCAGCAGCTTATCCAGGGGGACCGGATACGAGCAGTACTTC. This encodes CASSLSRGTGYEQYF. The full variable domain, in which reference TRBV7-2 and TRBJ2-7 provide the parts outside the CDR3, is GAGVSQSPSNKVTEKGKDVELRCDPISGHTALYWYRQSLGQGLEFLIYFQGNSAPDKSGLPSDRFSAERTGGSVSTLTIQRTQQEDSAVYLCASSLSRGTGYEQYFGPGTRLTVT.

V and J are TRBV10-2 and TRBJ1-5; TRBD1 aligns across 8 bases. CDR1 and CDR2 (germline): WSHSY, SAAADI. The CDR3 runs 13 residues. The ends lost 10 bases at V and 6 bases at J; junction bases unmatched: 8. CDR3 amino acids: CATSGQEVQPQHF. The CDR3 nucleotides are TGCGCCACCTCGGGACAGGAGGTTCAGCCCCAGCATTTT.

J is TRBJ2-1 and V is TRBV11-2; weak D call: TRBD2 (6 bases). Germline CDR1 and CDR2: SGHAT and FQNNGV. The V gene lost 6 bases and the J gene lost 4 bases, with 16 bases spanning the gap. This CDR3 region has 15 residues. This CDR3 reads CASSMRESPYNEQFF. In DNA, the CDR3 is TGTGCCAGCAGTATGCGGGAATCCCCTTACAATGAGCAGTTCTTC.

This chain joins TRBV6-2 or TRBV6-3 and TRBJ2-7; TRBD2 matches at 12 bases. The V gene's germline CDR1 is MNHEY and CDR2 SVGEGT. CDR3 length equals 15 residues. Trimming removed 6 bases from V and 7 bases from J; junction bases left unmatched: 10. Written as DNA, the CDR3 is TGTGCCAGCAGCCCCGGACTAGCGGGAATCGGTGAGCAGTACTTC. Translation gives CASSPGLAGIGEQYF.

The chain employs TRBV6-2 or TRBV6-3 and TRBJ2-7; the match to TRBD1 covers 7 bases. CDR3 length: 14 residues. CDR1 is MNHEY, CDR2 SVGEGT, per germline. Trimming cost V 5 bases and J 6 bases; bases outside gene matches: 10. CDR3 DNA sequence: TGTGCCAGCAGTAGGGACAGTTCCACGGGCGAGCAGTACTTC. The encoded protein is CASSRDSSTGEQYF.

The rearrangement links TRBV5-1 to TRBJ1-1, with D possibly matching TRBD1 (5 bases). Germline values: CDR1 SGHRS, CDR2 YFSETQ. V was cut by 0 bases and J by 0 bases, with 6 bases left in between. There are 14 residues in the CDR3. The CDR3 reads CASSLGQMNTEAFF. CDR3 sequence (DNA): TGCGCCAGCAGCTTGGGACAGATGAACACTGAAGCTTTCTTT.

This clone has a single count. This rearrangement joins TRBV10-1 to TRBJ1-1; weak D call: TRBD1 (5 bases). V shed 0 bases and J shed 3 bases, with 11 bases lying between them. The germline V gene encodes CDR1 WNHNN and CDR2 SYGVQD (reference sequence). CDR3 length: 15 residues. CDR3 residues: CASSESGRDYTEAFF. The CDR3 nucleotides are TGCGCCAGCAGTGAGTCGGGCAGGGACTACACTGAAGCTTTCTTT.

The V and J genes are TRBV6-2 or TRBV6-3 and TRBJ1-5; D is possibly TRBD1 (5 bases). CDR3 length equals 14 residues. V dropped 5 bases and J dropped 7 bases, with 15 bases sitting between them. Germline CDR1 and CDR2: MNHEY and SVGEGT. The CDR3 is CASSRDSAPQPQHF. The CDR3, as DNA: TGTGCCAGCAGTCGCGACAGCGCCCCACAGCCCCAGCATTTT.

In DNA, the CDR3 is TGTGCCAGCAGCGCGGGACAGGGTTTGTCCTACGAGCAGTACTTC. Its translation is CASSAGQGLSYEQYF. This chain links TRBV7-2 with TRBJ2-7, with TRBD1 matching 9 bases. J lost 1 base, V lost 5 bases, and 6 bases had no gene match. This CDR3 comprises 15 residues. Germline values: CDR1 SGHTA, CDR2 FQGNSA.

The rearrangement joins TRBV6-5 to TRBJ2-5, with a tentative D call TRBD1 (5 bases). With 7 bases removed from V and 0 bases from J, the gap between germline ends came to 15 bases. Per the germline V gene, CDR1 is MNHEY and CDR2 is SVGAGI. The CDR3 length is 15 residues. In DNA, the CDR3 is TGTGCCAGCACCTCCGGCCAGGGTAACCAAGAGACCCAGTACTTC. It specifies CASTSGQGNQETQYF.

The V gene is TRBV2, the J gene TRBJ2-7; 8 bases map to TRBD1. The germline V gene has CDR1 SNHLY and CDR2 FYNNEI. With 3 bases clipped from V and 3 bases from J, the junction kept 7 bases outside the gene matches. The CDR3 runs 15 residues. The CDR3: CASSEGQGAIYEQYF. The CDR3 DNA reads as TGTGCCAGCAGTGAGGGGCAGGGGGCTATCTACGAGCAGTACTTC.

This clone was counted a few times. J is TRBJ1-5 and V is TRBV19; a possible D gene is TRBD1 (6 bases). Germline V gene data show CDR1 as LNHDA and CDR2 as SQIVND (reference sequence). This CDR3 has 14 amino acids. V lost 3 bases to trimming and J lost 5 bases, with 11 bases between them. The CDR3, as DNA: TGTGCCAGTAGTATCAGGGGCGCGTATCAGCCCCAGCATTTT. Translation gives CASSIRGAYQPQHF.

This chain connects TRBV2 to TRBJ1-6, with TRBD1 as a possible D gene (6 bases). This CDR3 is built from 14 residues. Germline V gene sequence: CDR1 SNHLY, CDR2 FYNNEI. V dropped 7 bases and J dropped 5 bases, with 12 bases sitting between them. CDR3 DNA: TGTGCCAGCACCAAGGGACATGATAATTCACCCCTCCACTTT. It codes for CASTKGHDNSPLHF.

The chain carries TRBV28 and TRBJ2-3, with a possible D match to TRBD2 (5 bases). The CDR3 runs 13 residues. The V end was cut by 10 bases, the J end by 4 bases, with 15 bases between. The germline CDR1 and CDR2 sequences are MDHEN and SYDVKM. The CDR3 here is CATNSGYADTQYF. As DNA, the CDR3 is TGTGCCACCAACTCGGGGTACGCAGATACGCAGTATTTT.

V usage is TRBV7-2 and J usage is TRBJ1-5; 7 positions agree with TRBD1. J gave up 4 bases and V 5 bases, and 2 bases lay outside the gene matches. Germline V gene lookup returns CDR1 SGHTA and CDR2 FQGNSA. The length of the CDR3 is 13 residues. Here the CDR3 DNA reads TGTGCCAGCAGCCAGACAGGGAATCAGCCCCAGCATTTT. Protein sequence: CASSQTGNQPQHF.

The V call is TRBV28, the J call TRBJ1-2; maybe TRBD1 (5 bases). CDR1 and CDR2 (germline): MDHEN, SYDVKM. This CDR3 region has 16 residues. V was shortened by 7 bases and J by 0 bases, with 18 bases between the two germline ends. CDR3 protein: CASTRGAGEANYGYTF. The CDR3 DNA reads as TGTGCCAGCACCCGAGGTGCGGGGGAGGCTAACTATGGCTACACCTTC.

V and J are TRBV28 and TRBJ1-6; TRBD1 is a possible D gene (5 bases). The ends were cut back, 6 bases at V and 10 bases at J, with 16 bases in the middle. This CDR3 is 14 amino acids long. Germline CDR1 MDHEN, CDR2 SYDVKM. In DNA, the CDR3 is TGTGCCAGCAGGCCTTCTCAGGGCAGGTCACCCCTCCACTTT. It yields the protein CASRPSQGRSPLHF.

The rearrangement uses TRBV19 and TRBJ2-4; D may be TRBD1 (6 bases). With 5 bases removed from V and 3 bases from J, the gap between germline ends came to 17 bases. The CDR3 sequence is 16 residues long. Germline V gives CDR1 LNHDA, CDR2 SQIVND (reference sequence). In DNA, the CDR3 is TGTGCCAGTAGTTCCACGACCGGGACAAACAAAAACATTCAGTACTTC. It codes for CASSSTTGTNKNIQYF.

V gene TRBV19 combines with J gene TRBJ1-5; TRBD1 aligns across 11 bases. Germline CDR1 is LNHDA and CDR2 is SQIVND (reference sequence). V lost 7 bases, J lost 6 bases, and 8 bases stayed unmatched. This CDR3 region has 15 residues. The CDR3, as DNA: TGTGCCAGTAAGGAGGGGACAGGGGGTGTTCAGCCCCAGCATTTT. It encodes CASKEGTGGVQPQHF.

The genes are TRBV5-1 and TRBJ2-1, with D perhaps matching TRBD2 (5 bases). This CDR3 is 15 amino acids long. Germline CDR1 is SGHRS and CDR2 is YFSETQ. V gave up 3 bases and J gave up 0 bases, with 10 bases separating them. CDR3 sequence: CASSSGDSSYNEQFF. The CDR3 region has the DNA TGCGCCAGCAGCTCCGGGGATAGCTCCTACAATGAGCAGTTCTTC.

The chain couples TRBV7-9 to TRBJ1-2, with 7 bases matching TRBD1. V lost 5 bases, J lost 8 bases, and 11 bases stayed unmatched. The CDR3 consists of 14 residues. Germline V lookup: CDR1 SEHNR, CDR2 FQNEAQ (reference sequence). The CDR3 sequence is CASSEEGTVRGYTF. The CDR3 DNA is TGTGCCAGCAGCGAAGAAGGGACAGTAAGGGGCTACACCTTC.

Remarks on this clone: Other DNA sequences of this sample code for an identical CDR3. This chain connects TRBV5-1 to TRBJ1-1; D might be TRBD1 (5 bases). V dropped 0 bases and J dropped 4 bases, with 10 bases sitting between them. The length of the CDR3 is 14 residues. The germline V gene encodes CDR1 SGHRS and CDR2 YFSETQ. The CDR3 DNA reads TGCGCCAGCAGCTTGGTATCGGGGGGCACTGAAGCTTTCTTT. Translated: CASSLVSGGTEAFF.

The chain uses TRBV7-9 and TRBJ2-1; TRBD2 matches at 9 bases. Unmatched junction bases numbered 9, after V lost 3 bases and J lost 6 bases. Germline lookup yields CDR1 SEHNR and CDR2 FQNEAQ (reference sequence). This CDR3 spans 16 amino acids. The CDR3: CASSLSLAGPPNEQFF. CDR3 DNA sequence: TGTGCCAGCAGCTTGAGCCTAGCGGGACCCCCCAATGAGCAGTTCTTC.

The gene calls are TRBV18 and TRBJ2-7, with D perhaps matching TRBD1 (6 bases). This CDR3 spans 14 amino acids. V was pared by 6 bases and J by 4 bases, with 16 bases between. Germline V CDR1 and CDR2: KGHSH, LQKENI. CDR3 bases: TGTGCCAGCTCCCCAAGGACAGCCGGTTACGAGCAGTACTTC. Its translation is CASSPRTAGYEQYF.

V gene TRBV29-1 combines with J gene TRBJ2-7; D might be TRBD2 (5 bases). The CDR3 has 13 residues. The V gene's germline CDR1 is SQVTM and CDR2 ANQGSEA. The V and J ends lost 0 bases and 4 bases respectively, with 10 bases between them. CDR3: CSVEEAGGYEQYF. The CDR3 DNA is TGCAGCGTTGAAGAGGCAGGCGGGTACGAGCAGTACTTC.

The CDR3, as DNA: TGCGCCAGCAGCTTAGGCGGAACCCAATACTACGAGCAGTACTTC. As protein: CASSLGGTQYYEQYF. The chain couples TRBV5-1 to TRBJ2-7; D unclear. Germline CDR1 is SGHRS and CDR2 is YFSETQ. Trimming stripped 2 bases from V and 3 bases from J, with 15 bases between. CDR3 length: 15 residues.